The clone carrying this TCR beta chain was seen a handful of times. Its antigen is unidentified. The data derive from a study of vaccination and CD4 T cells after COVID-19. Background on the study: Overlapping peptides covering the spike proteins of SARS-CoV-2, HCoV-NL63, HCoV-OC43 and HCoV-229E were added to stimulate cells.

This CDR3 has 16 amino acids. The ends lost 0 bases at V and 7 bases at J; junction bases unmatched: 11. Per the germline V gene, CDR1 is DFQATT and CDR2 is SNEGSKA (reference sequence). An Oncomine TCR Beta short-read assay was used to sequence the DNA from cultured CD4+ T cells. One entry per CDR3 protein, called by TCRdb with MiXCR from the PCR reads. The sample holds approximately 7,600 distinct CDR3 sequences; roughly 50% are singletons and the top ten take approximately 25%. As to treatment: roughly ten-day PBMC culture with coronavirus spike peptide pools or control peptides (ViraFEST assay). Ahead of the COVID-19 pandemic (2011-2018), the CD4+ T cells of the unexposed donor were collected. Under the ViraFEST approach, antigen-specific T cells were expanded with peptide pools and TCRs subsequently sequenced.

Material: CD4+ T cells from blood, cultured in vitro. The receptor was isolated from a human donor in good health. The gene calls are TRBV20-1 and TRBJ1-5; 8 nucleotides agree with TRBD1. CDR3 coding DNA: TGCAGTGCTAGAGATCGACGGGACAGGTCCAACCAGCCCCAGCATTTT. Its protein is CSARDRRDRSNQPQHF.